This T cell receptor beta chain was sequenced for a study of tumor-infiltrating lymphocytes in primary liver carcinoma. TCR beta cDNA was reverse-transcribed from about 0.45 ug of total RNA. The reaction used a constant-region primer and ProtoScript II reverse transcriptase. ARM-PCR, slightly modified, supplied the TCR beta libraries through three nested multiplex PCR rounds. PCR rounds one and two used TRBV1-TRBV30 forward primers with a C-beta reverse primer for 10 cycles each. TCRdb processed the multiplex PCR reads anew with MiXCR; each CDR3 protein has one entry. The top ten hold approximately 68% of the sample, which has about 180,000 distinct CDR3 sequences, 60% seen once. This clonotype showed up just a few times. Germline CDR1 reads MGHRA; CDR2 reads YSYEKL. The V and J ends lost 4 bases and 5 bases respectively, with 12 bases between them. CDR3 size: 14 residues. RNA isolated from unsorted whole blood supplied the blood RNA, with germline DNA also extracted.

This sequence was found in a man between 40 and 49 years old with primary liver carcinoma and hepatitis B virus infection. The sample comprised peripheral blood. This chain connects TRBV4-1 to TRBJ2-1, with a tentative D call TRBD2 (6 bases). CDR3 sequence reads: CASSPRLGNNEQFF. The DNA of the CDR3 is TGCGCCAGCAGCCCCCGACTAGGGAACAATGAGCAGTTCTTC.